One and the same sample provided the 7 T cell receptor beta chains below, sequenced in a study of T cells in placental villitis. Study outcomes and limitations: Villitis of unknown etiology placentae had higher clonality than controls, median about 0.059 versus 0.0061.

The immunoSEQ assay was v4. TCRdb keeps only in-frame clones here, not all; method: immunoSEQ multiplex PCR. Seen here are about 1,500 clones, around 82% observed once, and the top ten hold 6% to 8%. No antigens are known for them. The sequenced material came from placental tissue containing maternal and fetal cells. The receptors stem from a human patient with villitis of unknown etiology; the placental T cells may come from both mother and fetus.

This chain uses TRBV9 with TRBJ1-4; TRBD1 agrees at 8 bases. This CDR3 region has 14 residues. The trim removed 3 bases at V and 4 bases at J, leaving 2 bases unmatched. Looked up from germline, CDR1 is SGDLS and CDR2 is YYNGEE. CDR3 coding DNA: TGTGCCAGCAGCGCCACAGGGGGTAATGAAAAACTGTTTTTT. As protein: CASSATGGNEKLFF.

This clone was seen once. This chain connects TRBV3-1 (or the pseudogene TRBV3-2) to TRBJ1-2, with TRBD1 matching 9 bases. J lost 2 bases, V lost 4 bases, and 2 bases had no gene match. CDR1 is LGHDT and CDR2 is YNNKEL in the germline V gene (reference sequence). CDR3 size: 14 residues. CDR3 loop: CASSPGQGNYGYTF. The CDR3 nucleotides are TGTGCCAGCAGCCCGGGACAGGGAAACTATGGCTACACCTTC.

This chain links TRBV10-2 with TRBJ1-1; TRBD1 aligns across 9 bases. Germline CDR1 is WSHSY and CDR2 is SAAADI. The CDR3 is made up of 12 amino acids. With 7 bases clipped from V and 4 bases from J, the junction kept 1 base outside the gene matches. The CDR3 here is CASKTGGTEAFF. The CDR3 bases are TGCGCCAGCAAGACAGGGGGCACTGAAGCTTTCTTT.

The CDR3 DNA is TGTGCCAGCAGTTTTACCCGGGGAAGCACAGATACGCAGTATTTT. Amino acids: CASSFTRGSTDTQYF. This chain joins TRBV6-5 and TRBJ2-3; a weak D match, TRBD2 (5 bases). Trimming removed 4 bases at V and 0 bases at J, with 11 bases between. Germline assignment: CDR1 MNHEY and CDR2 SVGAGI. This CDR3 region has 15 residues.

The chain recombines TRBV11-1 with TRBJ1-4; D may be TRBD1 (6 bases). Germline V gives CDR1 SGHAT, CDR2 FQDESV (reference sequence). CDR3 length equals 14 residues. The V end was cut by 7 bases, the J end by 2 bases, with 11 bases between. CDR3 residues: CASNNGQTNEKLFF. For the CDR3, the DNA is TGTGCCAGCAACAACGGACAGACTAATGAAAAACTGTTTTTT.

The chain uses TRBV5-4 and TRBJ1-1, with 7 bases fitting TRBD1. Germline V gene data show CDR1 as SGHNT and CDR2 as YYREEE (reference sequence). The V segment lost 1 base and the J segment 6 bases; nucleotides outside the gene matches: 6. CDR3 length: 14 residues. In DNA, the CDR3 is TGTGCCAGCAGCTTGAATTACAGGGGCCCTGAAGCTTTCTTT. It codes for CASSLNYRGPEAFF.

The CDR3 is CASSEGYEAFF. The CDR3 DNA follows: TGCGCCAGCAGTGAGGGTTATGAAGCTTTCTTT. The rearrangement joins TRBV10-2 to TRBJ1-1; D is unclear. The V end was cut by 2 bases, the J end by 7 bases, with 5 bases between. The CDR3 consists of 11 residues. Germline V lookup: CDR1 WSHSY, CDR2 SAAADI.